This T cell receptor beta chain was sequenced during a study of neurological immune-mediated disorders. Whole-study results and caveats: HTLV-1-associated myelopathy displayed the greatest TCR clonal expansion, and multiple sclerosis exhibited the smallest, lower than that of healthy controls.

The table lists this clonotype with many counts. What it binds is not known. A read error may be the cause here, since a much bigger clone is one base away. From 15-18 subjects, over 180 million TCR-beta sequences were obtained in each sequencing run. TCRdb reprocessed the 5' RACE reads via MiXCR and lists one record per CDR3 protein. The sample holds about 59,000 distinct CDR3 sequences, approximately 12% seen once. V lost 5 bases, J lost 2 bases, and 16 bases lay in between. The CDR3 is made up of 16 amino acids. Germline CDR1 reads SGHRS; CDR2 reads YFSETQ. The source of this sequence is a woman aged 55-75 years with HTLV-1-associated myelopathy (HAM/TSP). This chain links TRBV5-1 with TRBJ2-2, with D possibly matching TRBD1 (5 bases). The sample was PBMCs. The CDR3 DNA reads TGCGCCAGCAGGGGGCGAGTTTTTTTTAACACCGGGGAGCTGTTTTTT. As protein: CASRGRVFFNTGELFF.